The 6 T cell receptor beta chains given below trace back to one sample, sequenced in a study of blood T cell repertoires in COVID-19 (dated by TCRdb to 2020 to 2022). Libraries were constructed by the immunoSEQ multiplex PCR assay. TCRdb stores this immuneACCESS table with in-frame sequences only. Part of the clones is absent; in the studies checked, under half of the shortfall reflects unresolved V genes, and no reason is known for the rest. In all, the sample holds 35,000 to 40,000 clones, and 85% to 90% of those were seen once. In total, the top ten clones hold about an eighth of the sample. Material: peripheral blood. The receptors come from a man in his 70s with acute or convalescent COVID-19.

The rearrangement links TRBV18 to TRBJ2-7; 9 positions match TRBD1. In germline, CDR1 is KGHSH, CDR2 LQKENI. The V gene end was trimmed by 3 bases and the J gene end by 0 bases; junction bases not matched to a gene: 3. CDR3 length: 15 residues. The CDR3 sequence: CASSPGQGASYEQYF. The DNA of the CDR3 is TGTGCCAGCTCACCGGGACAGGGCGCCTCCTACGAGCAGTACTTC.

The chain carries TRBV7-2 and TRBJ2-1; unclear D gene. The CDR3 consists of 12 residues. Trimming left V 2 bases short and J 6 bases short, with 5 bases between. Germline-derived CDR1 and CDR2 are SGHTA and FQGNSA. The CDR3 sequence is CASSLSLNEQFF. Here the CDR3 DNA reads TGTGCCAGCAGCTTATCCCTCAATGAGCAGTTCTTC.

The CDR3 coding sequence is TGTGCCACCAGTGATGCGGGACAGGGGAAAGAGACCCAGTACTTC. This codes for CATSDAGQGKETQYF. This chain joins TRBV24-1 and TRBJ2-5; TRBD1 matches at 10 bases. This CDR3 comprises 15 residues. CDR1 is KGHDR and CDR2 is SFDVKD in the germline V gene. V was clipped by 3 bases and J by 3 bases; unmatched bases: 3.

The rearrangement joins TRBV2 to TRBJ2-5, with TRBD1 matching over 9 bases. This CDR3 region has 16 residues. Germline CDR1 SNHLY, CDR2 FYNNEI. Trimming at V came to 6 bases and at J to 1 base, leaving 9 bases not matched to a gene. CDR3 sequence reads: CASSRTGDSRQETQYF. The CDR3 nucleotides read TGTGCCAGCAGCCGGACAGGGGATTCGCGCCAAGAGACCCAGTACTTC.

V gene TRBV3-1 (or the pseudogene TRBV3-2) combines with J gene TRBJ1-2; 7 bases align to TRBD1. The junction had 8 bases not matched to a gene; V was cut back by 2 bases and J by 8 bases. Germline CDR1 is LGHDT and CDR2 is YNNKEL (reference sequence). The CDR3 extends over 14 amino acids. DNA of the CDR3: TGTGCCAGCAGCCAAAACAGGGGATCGGCGGGCTACACCTTC. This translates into CASSQNRGSAGYTF.

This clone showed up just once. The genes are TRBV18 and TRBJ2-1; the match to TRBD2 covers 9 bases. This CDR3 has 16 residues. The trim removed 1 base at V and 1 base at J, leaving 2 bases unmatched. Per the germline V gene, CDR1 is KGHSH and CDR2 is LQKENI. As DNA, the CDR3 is TGTGCCAGCTCACCACTAGCGGGAGAATCCTACAATGAGCAGTTCTTC. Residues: CASSPLAGESYNEQFF.